The subject of this entry is one T cell receptor (beta chain). These data originate in a study of blood T cell repertoires in COVID-19. Here immunoSEQ multiplex PCR was the method, and the copy in TCRdb shows in-frame clones only, minus some. Found here are approximately 240,000 clones, approximately 80% of them singletons; the top ten hold approximately 4%. The CDR3 has 18 residues. With V trimmed by 3 bases and J by 2 bases, 12 bases remained unmatched. This sequence joins TRBV23-1 and TRBJ1-3; 8 bases fit TRBD1. TRBV23-1 is placed among ORFs of uncertain function. The receptor was derived from a woman aged 40 to 49 with active or convalescent COVID-19. Specimen: peripheral blood. The CDR3 reads CASSHIPDRQGPGNTIYF. DNA of the CDR3: TGCGCCAGCAGTCATATCCCAGACCGACAGGGGCCTGGAAACACCATATATTTT.